These 32 T cell receptor beta chains were sequenced from one sample in a study of early T cells in non-severe SARS-CoV-2 infection. TCRdb reanalysed the 5' RACE reads using MiXCR and keeps one entry per CDR3 protein. The sample shows 70,000 to 85,000 distinct CDR3 sequences, around an eighth of them seen only once. The sample comprised whole blood. Receptors originate from an adult who was a healthcare worker with PCR-confirmed SARS-CoV-2 infection or an uninfected control (not recorded which).

In this sample, this clonotype turned up a few times. The rearrangement links TRBV7-9 to TRBJ2-2, with D perhaps TRBD2 (6 bases). Trimming pared 2 bases from V and 0 bases from J, leaving 13 bases between. The CDR3 runs to 17 residues. CDR1 is SEHNR, CDR2 FQNEAQ, per germline (reference sequence). In DNA, the CDR3 is TGTGCCAGCAGCTTATCCGGAGCGGGTCCGAACACCGGGGAGCTGTTTTTT. Encoded protein: CASSLSGAGPNTGELFF.

V gene TRBV3-1 combines with J gene TRBJ1-1, with D unclear. V was shortened by 0 bases and J by 4 bases, with 9 bases between the two germline ends. This CDR3 contains 14 residues. Germline lookup yields CDR1 LGHDT and CDR2 YNNKEL (reference sequence). The CDR3 region is CASSQEPWSTEAFF. Here the CDR3 DNA reads TGTGCCAGCAGCCAAGAACCTTGGAGCACTGAAGCTTTCTTT.

This clonotype came up a few times. The chain couples TRBV6-6 to TRBJ1-1; D is unclear. Trimming left V 0 bases short and J 1 base short, with 9 bases between. The V gene's germline CDR1 is MNHNY and CDR2 SVGAGI (reference sequence). The CDR3 totals 15 residues. The DNA for the CDR3 is TGTGCCAGCAGTTACTCGAGCCAGCCGAACACTGAAGCTTTCTTT. Its translation: CASSYSSQPNTEAFF.

The CDR3 nucleotides are TGTGCCAGCAGTTACGGGACTAGGTTTTCTGGGGCCAACGTCCTGACTTTC. Its protein is CASSYGTRFSGANVLTF. The chain links TRBV6-5 to TRBJ2-6, with TRBD2 matching over 8 bases. In germline, CDR1 is MNHEY, CDR2 SVGAGI. Trimming took 2 bases from V and 1 from J; bases not matched to a gene: 4. The CDR3 covers 17 residues.

The CDR3 protein is CASSLTSPGQPYYEQYF. The CDR3 DNA reads as TGTGCCAGCAGCTTAACCTCCCCGGGACAACCCTACTACGAGCAGTACTTC. V gene TRBV6-2 or TRBV6-3 combines with J gene TRBJ2-7; D possibly corresponds to TRBD1 (6 bases). Germline assignment: CDR1 MNHEY and CDR2 SVGEGT. V gave up 6 bases and J gave up 3 bases, with 24 bases separating them. This CDR3 has 17 residues.

This clonotype occurred many times. The J gene is TRBJ2-7, the V gene TRBV20-1, with 12 bases identical to TRBD2. Trimming at V came to 4 bases and at J to 1 base, leaving 11 bases not matched to a gene. There are 17 residues in the CDR3. Per germline, CDR1 DFQATT and CDR2 SNEGSKA (reference sequence). CDR3 nucleotides: TGCAGTGCTAACCTAGCGGGAGGGCCGCAGCGGTCCTACGAGCAGTACTTC. Protein sequence: CSANLAGGPQRSYEQYF.

The sample holds a few counts of this clonotype. This chain uses TRBV20-1 with TRBJ1-2; tentatively, D is TRBD1 (5 bases). The V gene lost 2 bases and the J gene lost 5 bases, with 12 bases spanning the gap. The CDR3 length is 13 residues. From germline, CDR1 is DFQATT and CDR2 SNEGSKA (reference sequence). The CDR3 DNA reads TGCAGTGCTAGATCCGGGGCGCGGTATGGCTACACCTTC. This encodes CSARSGARYGYTF.

The genes are TRBV19 and TRBJ1-4; weak D call: TRBD1 (5 bases). CDR1 and CDR2 from the germline V gene are LNHDA and SQIVND (reference sequence). The CDR3 extends over 15 amino acids. Trimming removed 5 bases at V and 6 bases at J, with 16 bases between. This chain's CDR3 is CASSGLNTGDEKLFF. As DNA, the CDR3 is TGTGCCAGTAGTGGCTTGAACACAGGAGATGAAAAACTGTTTTTT. Drawing the rest from reference TRBV19 and TRBJ1-4, the complete variable domain is DGGITQSPKYLFRKEGQNVTLSCEQNLNHDAMYWYRQDPGQGLRLIYYSQIVNDFQKGDIAEGYSVSREKKESFPLTVTSAQKNPTAFYLCASSGLNTGDEKLFFGSGTQLSVL.

The CDR3 DNA follows: TGCAGTGTGTGGGCAGGGTCAAATTCACCCCTCCACTTT. Translation: CSVWAGSNSPLHF. The J gene is TRBJ1-6, the V gene TRBV20-1, with TRBD1 as a possible D gene (5 bases). Trimming left V 7 bases short and J 7 bases short, with 14 bases between. The CDR3 spans 13 residues. The V gene's germline CDR1 is DFQATT and CDR2 SNEGSKA (reference sequence).

About this clonotype itself: Just one base apart from a much larger clone, this may be a read error. The chain carries TRBV30 and TRBJ2-3; TRBD2 aligns across 8 bases. The CDR3 consists of 15 residues. Germline values: CDR1 GTSNPN, CDR2 SVGIG (reference sequence). CDR3 bases: TGTGCCTTGAGTTCCACGGGGGGGGCGACAGATACGCAGTATTTT. Translated, it gives CALSSTGGATDTQYF. Looking up the rest from reference TRBV30 and TRBJ2-3 gives the full variable domain: SQTIHQWPATLVQPVGSPLSLECTVEGTSNPNLYWYRQAAGRGLQLLFYSVGIGQISSEVPQNLSASRPQDRQFILSSKKLLLSDSGFYLCALSSTGGATDTQYFGPGTRLTVL.

This clonotype was recorded many times. V gene TRBV12-3 or TRBV12-4 combines with J gene TRBJ2-3, with 7 positions matching TRBD1. The CDR3 sequence is 15 residues long. Germline trimming cut 5 bases from V and 2 bases from J; bases unmatched to any gene: 7. The CDR3 DNA is TGTGCCAGCAGTCCCGACAGGGACCACACAGATACGCAGTATTTT. This gives the protein CASSPDRDHTDTQYF.

This rearrangement joins TRBV7-2 to TRBJ1-3; D remains unclear. CDR1 and CDR2 (germline): SGHTA, FQGNSA. The V gene lost 4 bases and the J gene lost 0 bases, with 7 bases spanning the gap. The CDR3 consists of 14 residues. DNA for the CDR3: TGTGCCAGCAGCTATACGGTCTCTGGAAACACCATATATTTT. Amino acid sequence: CASSYTVSGNTIYF. Variable domain in full (rest from reference TRBV7-2 and TRBJ1-3): GAGVSQSPSNKVTEKGKDVELRCDPISGHTALYWYRQSLGQGLEFLIYFQGNSAPDKSGLPSDRFSAERTGGSVSTLTIQRTQQEDSAVYLCASSYTVSGNTIYFGEGSWLTVV.

This clonotype has a count of ten or more. The chain joins TRBV5-1 to TRBJ2-2, with 10 bases lining up with TRBD1. Germline CDR1 SGHRS, CDR2 YFSETQ. The CDR3 consists of 14 residues. The ends lost 7 bases at V and 6 bases at J; junction bases unmatched: 6. The CDR3 DNA is TGCGCCAGCCGCGAAGGACAGGGGGCCGGGGAGCTGTTTTTT. Encoded protein: CASREGQGAGELFF.

Notes on this clonotype: One junction end does not reproduce the germline sequence, and a read error may be involved. The rearrangement joins TRBV6-2 or TRBV6-3 to TRBJ2-7, with 10 nucleotides matching TRBD2. CDR3 length: 16 residues. Germline CDR1 is MNHEY and CDR2 is SVGEGT. This chain's CDR3 is CASSYYWTSGSYERYF. CDR3 bases: TGTGCCAGCAGTTACTATTGGACTAGCGGTTCCTACGAGCGGTACTTC.

At least ten counts were recorded for this clonotype. This rearrangement joins TRBV9 to TRBJ1-6; no reliable D call. CDR1 and CDR2 from the germline V gene are SGDLS and YYNGEE. This CDR3 has 15 amino acids. Deletions cut 5 bases from V and 7 bases from J, with 16 bases between. The CDR3 is CASSPSGQFNSPLHF. The CDR3 nucleotides read TGTGCCAGCAGTCCCTCTGGGCAGTTCAATTCACCCCTCCACTTT.

In nucleotides, the CDR3 is TGCAGCTCACAACTAGCGTTCACAGATACGCAGTATTTT. Translating gives CSSQLAFTDTQYF. This chain connects TRBV29-1 to TRBJ2-3; 7 bases line up with TRBD2. V was pared by 8 bases and J by 2 bases, with 7 bases of the junction left unmatched. CDR3 length: 13 residues. Germline-derived CDR1 and CDR2 are SQVTM and ANQGSEA.

Only a few counts were recorded for this clonotype. This rearrangement joins TRBV28 to TRBJ2-5; a possible D gene is TRBD1 (6 bases). The CDR3 length is 11 residues. Germline CDR1 and CDR2: MDHEN and SYDVKM. V was shortened by 10 bases and J by 4 bases, with 10 bases between the two germline ends. CDR3 coding DNA: TGTGCCAACACAGGGCCAGAGACCCAGTACTTC. Its translation is CANTGPETQYF.

This clonotype was observed a few times. V usage is TRBV10-3 and J usage is TRBJ1-2, with D unresolved. V dropped 5 bases and J dropped 4 bases, with 11 bases sitting between them. Looked up from germline, CDR1 is ENHRY and CDR2 is SYGVKD. This CDR3 is 13 amino acids long. Here the CDR3 DNA reads TGTGCCATCAGTCAGGACGGATCCTATGGCTACACCTTC. Its translation is CAISQDGSYGYTF.

The genes are TRBV30 and TRBJ1-1, with unresolved D. This CDR3 is built from 14 residues. Germline V lookup: CDR1 GTSNPN, CDR2 SVGIG (reference sequence). Trimming removed 0 bases from V and 0 bases from J, with 8 bases in between. In DNA, the CDR3 is TGTGCCTGGAGTGTTGGCAGAATGAACACTGAAGCTTTCTTT. Encoded protein: CAWSVGRMNTEAFF.

V usage is TRBV5-1 and J usage is TRBJ1-1, with TRBD1 as a possible D gene (5 bases). V was pared by 2 bases and J by 1 base, with 12 bases between. This CDR3 has 15 amino acids. The germline V gene encodes CDR1 SGHRS and CDR2 YFSETQ. Here the CDR3 DNA reads TGCGCCAGCAGCTTCACCCCGGGGCCGAACACTGAAGCTTTCTTT. Protein sequence: CASSFTPGPNTEAFF.

In regard to this clonotype: One end of the junction does not line up with germline, which may come from a read error. The rearrangement uses TRBV7-2 and TRBJ2-2; a weak D match, TRBD2 (6 bases). The CDR3 consists of 12 residues. The germline V gene encodes CDR1 SGHTA and CDR2 FQGNSA. For the CDR3, the DNA is TGTGCCAGCAGCTTAGCGGGCGGGAAGCTGTTTTTT. Amino acid sequence: CASSLAGGKLFF.

As to this clonotype: A much bigger clone sits one base away, suggesting this may be a read error. The chain employs TRBV14 and TRBJ2-7; D is ambiguous. Germline CDR1 reads SGHDN; CDR2 reads FVKESK. This CDR3 comprises 14 residues. CDR3 nucleotides: TGTGCCAGCAGCCAAGGGGATCTTTCCTACAAGCAGTACTTC. This gives the protein CASSQGDLSYKQYF.

The CDR3 is CASSPSGLLVDTQYF. The CDR3 bases are TGTGCCAGCAGCCCATCGGGACTCCTAGTCGATACGCAGTATTTT. V and J are TRBV7-3 and TRBJ2-3; a possible D gene is TRBD2 (6 bases). CDR3 length: 15 residues. The V end was cut by 5 bases, the J end by 6 bases, with 18 bases between. Germline CDR1 SGHTA, CDR2 FQGTGA. Looking up the rest from reference TRBV7-3 and TRBJ2-3 gives the full variable domain: GAGVSQTPSNKVTEKGKYVELRCDPISGHTALYWYRQSLGQGPEFLIYFQGTGAADDSGLPNDRFFAVRPEGSVSTLKIQRTERGDSAVYLCASSPSGLLVDTQYFGPGTRLTVL.

The chain links TRBV3-1 to TRBJ1-5; D remains ambiguous. Between the trimmed V and J ends, which lost 5 bases and 2 bases, there was a span of 10 bases. Germline assignment: CDR1 LGHDT and CDR2 YNNKEL (reference sequence). The CDR3 extends over 14 amino acids. In nucleotides, the CDR3 is TGTGCCAGCAGCTTCGGTCCCGGCAATCAGCCCCAGCATTTT. The encoded protein is CASSFGPGNQPQHF. The full variable domain, rest sourced from reference TRBV3-1 and TRBJ1-5, is DTAVSQTPKYLVTQMGNDKSIKCEQNLGHDTMYWYKQDSKKFLKIMFSYNNKELIINETVPNRFSPKSPDKAHLNLHINSLELGDSAVYFCASSFGPGNQPQHFGDGTRLSIL.

V and J are TRBV7-2 and TRBJ2-6; TRBD1 aligns across 7 bases. This CDR3 has 16 amino acids. Germline loops: CDR1 SGHTA, CDR2 FQGNSA. V was pared by 1 base and J by 3 bases, with 3 bases of the junction left unmatched. The CDR3 nucleotides are TGTGCCAGCAGCTTAGAGGGGGCTGGTGGGGCCAACGTCCTGACTTTC. It codes for CASSLEGAGGANVLTF.

This clonotype was recorded many times. V gene TRBV6-1 combines with J gene TRBJ2-1; D call uncertain. V gave up 2 bases and J gave up 10 bases, with 12 bases separating them. The CDR3 has 13 amino acids. CDR1 MNHNS and CDR2 SASEGT come from the germline V gene. The CDR3 sequence is CASSEYGKDEQFF. The DNA for the CDR3 is TGTGCCAGCAGTGAATATGGGAAGGACGAGCAGTTCTTC.

The chain links TRBV6-2 or TRBV6-3 to TRBJ2-2, with D hard to call. V lost 2 bases, J lost 7 bases, and 8 bases lay in between. Germline V gene sequence: CDR1 MNHEY, CDR2 SVGEGT. The CDR3 contains 13 residues. CDR3 in amino acids: CASSYKSYGELFF. The DNA for the CDR3 is TGTGCCAGCAGTTACAAGTCCTACGGGGAGCTGTTTTTT.

This clonotype was counted a few times. The chain is built from TRBV7-2 and TRBJ2-5; 13 nucleotides match TRBD2. This CDR3 contains 16 residues. The germline CDR1 and CDR2 sequences are SGHTA and FQGNSA. The junction had 7 bases not matched to a gene; V was cut back by 5 bases and J by 4 bases. CDR3 loop: CASSTRTSGSRETQYF. The CDR3 region has the DNA TGTGCCAGCAGCACACGGACTAGCGGGAGTAGAGAGACCCAGTACTTC.

This clonotype turned up a few times. The V and J genes are TRBV3-1 and TRBJ2-1; 11 nucleotides line up with TRBD2. This CDR3 spans 16 amino acids. Germline CDR1 is LGHDT and CDR2 is YNNKEL (reference sequence). Unmatched junction bases numbered 8, after V lost 4 bases and J lost 6 bases. The CDR3 region has the DNA TGTGCCAGCAGCCCCCTGACTAGCGGGGTTTCCAATGAGCAGTTCTTC. It specifies CASSPLTSGVSNEQFF.

This clonotype turned up a few times. In DNA form, the CDR3 reads TGTGCCTGGAGATCCGGGACATGGCCGGGGGAGCAGTACTTC. Translating gives CAWRSGTWPGEQYF. The chain joins TRBV30 to TRBJ2-7, with D possibly matching TRBD1 (6 bases). V dropped 3 bases and J dropped 7 bases, with 19 bases sitting between them. This CDR3 spans 14 amino acids. CDR1 is GTSNPN and CDR2 is SVGIG in the germline V gene (reference sequence).

The V gene is TRBV13, the J gene TRBJ2-7; D is perhaps TRBD1 or TRBD2 (5 bases each). The CDR3 extends over 15 amino acids. Germline V lookup: CDR1 PRHDT, CDR2 FYEKMQ (reference sequence). V gave up 5 bases and J gave up 2 bases, with 16 bases separating them. The CDR3 DNA reads as TGTGCCAGCAGCAGCTACGGGACCAAAGCCTACGAGCAGTACTTC. Amino acid sequence: CASSSYGTKAYEQYF.

This clonotype has ten or more counts. The chain carries TRBV6-6 and TRBJ1-4; D gene uncertain. Trimming pared 2 bases from V and 5 bases from J, leaving 6 bases between. Germline CDR1 MNHNY, CDR2 SVGAGI (reference sequence). CDR3 length: 13 amino acids. This CDR3 reads CASSYVPNEKLFF. The DNA for the CDR3 is TGTGCCAGCAGTTACGTGCCCAATGAAAAACTGTTTTTT.